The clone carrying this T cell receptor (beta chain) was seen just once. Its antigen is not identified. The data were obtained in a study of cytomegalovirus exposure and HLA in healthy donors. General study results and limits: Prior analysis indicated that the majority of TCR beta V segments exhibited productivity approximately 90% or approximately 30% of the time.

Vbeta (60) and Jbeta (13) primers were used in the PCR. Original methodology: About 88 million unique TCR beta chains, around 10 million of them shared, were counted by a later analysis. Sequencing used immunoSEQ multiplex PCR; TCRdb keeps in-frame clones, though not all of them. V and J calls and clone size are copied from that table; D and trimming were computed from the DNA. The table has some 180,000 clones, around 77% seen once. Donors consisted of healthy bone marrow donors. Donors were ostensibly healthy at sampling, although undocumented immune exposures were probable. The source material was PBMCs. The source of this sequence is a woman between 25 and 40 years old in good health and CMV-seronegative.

Here the CDR3 reads CASSPPRDRRGYEQYF. CDR3 nucleotides: TGTGCCAGCTCACCACCTCGGGACCGGAGGGGCTACGAGCAGTACTTC. The chain uses TRBV18 and TRBJ2-7, with a possible D match to TRBD2 (6 bases). The germline V and J ends were trimmed by 0 bases and 3 bases, with 15 bases remaining between them. The CDR3 is 16 amino acids. CDR1 KGHSH and CDR2 LQKENI come from the germline V gene.